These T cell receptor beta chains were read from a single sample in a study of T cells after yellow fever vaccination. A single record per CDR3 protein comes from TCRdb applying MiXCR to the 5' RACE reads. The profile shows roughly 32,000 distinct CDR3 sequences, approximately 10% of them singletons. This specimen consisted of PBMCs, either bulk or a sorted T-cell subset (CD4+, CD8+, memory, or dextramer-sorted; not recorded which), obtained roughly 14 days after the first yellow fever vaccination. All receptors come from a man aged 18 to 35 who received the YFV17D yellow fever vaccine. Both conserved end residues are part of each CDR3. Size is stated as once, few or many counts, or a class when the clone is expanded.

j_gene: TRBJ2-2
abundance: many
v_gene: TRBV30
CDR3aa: CAWSETGELFF

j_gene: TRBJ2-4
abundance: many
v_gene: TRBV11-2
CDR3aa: CASSLRGLAKNIQYF

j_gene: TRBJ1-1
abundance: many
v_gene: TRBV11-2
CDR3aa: CASSPLVGTGVTNTEAFF

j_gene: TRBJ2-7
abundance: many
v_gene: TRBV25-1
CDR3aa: CASSDYTGTVSYEQYF

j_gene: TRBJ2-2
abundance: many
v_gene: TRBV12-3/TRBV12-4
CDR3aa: CASSFQKNTGELFF

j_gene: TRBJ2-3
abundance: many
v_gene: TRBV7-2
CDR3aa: CASSFGQTDTQYF

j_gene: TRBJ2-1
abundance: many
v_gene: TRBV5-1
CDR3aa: CASSWDTGTDNEQFF

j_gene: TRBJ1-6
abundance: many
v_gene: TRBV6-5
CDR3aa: CASSYAGGPYNSPLHF

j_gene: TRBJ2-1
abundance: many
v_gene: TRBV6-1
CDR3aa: CASSALTGTYNEQFF

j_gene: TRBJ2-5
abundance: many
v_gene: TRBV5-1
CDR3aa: CASSSGTRDIQETQYF

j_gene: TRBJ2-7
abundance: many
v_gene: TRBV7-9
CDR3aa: CASSLSYEQYF

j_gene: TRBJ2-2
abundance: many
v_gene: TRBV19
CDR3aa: CASTWVSLPNTGELFF

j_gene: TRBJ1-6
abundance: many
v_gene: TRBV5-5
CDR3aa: CASSRLDGNSPLHF

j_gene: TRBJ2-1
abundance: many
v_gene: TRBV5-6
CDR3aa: CASSLVAGVHEQFF

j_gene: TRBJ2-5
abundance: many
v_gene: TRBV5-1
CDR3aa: CASNPGNQETQYF

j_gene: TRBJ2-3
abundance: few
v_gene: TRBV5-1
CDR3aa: CASSLATSTDTQYF

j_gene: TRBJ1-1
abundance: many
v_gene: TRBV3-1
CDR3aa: CASSQAAVNVEAFF

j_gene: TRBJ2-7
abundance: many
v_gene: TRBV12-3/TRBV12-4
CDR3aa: CASSLRTAYEQYF

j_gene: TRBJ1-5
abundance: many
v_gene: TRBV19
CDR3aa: CASSIQISNQPQHF

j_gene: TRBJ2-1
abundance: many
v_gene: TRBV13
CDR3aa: CASTERGGSYNEQFF

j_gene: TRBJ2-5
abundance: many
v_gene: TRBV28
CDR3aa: CASSLGYAGEETQYF

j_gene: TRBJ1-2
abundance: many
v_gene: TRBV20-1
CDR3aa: CSARAKGRPDGYTF

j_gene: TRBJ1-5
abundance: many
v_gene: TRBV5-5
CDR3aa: CASSLYSNQPQHF

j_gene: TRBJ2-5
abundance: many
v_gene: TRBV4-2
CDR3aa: CASSQVGSPDQETQYF

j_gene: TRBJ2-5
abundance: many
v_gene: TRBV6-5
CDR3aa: CASSYSVYSRGTQYF

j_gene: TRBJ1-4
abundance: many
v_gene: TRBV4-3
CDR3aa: CASSQVTGMANEKLFF

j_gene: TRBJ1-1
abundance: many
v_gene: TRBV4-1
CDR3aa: CASSQGIANTEAFF